A single sample gave rise to the 22 T cell receptor beta chains below, sequenced in a study of blood T cell repertoires in COVID-19. This table comes from immunoSEQ multiplex PCR, and its TCRdb copy is limited to in-frame clones, with some not included. The data show about 280,000 clones, 85% seen once. The sequencing sample was made of PBMCs or T cells enriched from blood (not recorded which). The receptor source for this set is a woman between 50 and 59 years old who had recovered from COVID-19.

The V gene is TRBV4-1, the J gene TRBJ1-5, with D perhaps matching TRBD1 (5 bases). The germline gives CDR1 MGHRA, CDR2 YSYEKL. The V end lost 1 base, the J end lost 9 bases, and 7 bases lay between the germline ends. The CDR3 extends over 12 amino acids. CDR3 loop: CASSQAQGPQHF. DNA of the CDR3: TGCGCCAGCAGCCAAGCCCAGGGGCCCCAGCATTTT.

The chain links TRBV5-1 to TRBJ1-2; a possible D gene is TRBD1 (5 bases). The CDR3 totals 14 residues. The germline gives CDR1 SGHRS, CDR2 YFSETQ. Trimming shortened V by 0 bases and J by 5 bases, and 11 bases separated the two germline ends. The DNA for the CDR3 is TGCGCCAGCAGCTTGGGTTGGGGCGAATATGGCTACACCTTC. The encoded protein is CASSLGWGEYGYTF.

The CDR3 region is CASSQVWGADEQFF. CDR3 DNA: TGTGCCAGCAGCCAAGTATGGGGCGCGGATGAGCAGTTCTTC. The rearrangement links TRBV3-1 (or the pseudogene TRBV3-2) to TRBJ2-1; a weak D match, TRBD1 (5 bases). CDR3 length equals 14 residues. Germline CDR1 is LGHDT and CDR2 is YNNKEL (reference sequence). V lost 1 base to trimming and J lost 8 bases, with 12 bases between them.

This clone appeared once. This sequence joins TRBV7-9 and TRBJ1-1; unclear D gene. V was shortened by 1 base and J by 4 bases, with 10 bases between the two germline ends. CDR1 and CDR2 from the germline V gene are SEHNR and FQNEAQ (reference sequence). The CDR3 consists of 14 residues. The CDR3 reads CASSLVAGPTEAFF. The CDR3 nucleotides read TGTGCCAGCAGCTTAGTTGCTGGGCCCACTGAAGCTTTCTTT.

V gene TRBV2 combines with J gene TRBJ1-1; D uncertain. V shed 2 bases and J shed 0 bases, with 10 bases lying between them. This CDR3 spans 15 amino acids. Germline-derived CDR1 and CDR2 are SNHLY and FYNNEI. CDR3 region: CASSERVLVNTEAFF. Written as DNA, the CDR3 is TGTGCCAGCAGTGAAAGAGTGCTCGTGAACACTGAAGCTTTCTTT. The full variable domain, in which reference TRBV2 and TRBJ1-1 provide the parts outside the CDR3, is EPEVTQTPSHQVTQMGQEVILRCVPISNHLYFYWYRQILGQKVEFLVSFYNNEISEKSEIFDDQFSVERPDGSNFTLKIRSTKLEDSAMYFCASSERVLVNTEAFFGQGTRLTVV.

The chain uses TRBV28 and TRBJ2-7; no clear D. Germline V lookup: CDR1 MDHEN, CDR2 SYDVKM. Trimming removed 3 bases at V and 0 bases at J, with 9 bases between. The CDR3 covers 14 residues. The CDR3 reads CASSFRISSYEQYF. CDR3 nucleotide sequence: TGTGCCAGCAGTTTCAGGATTAGCTCCTACGAGCAGTACTTC.

The rearrangement joins TRBV7-9 to TRBJ2-7; 9 bases match TRBD2. Germline CDR1 is SEHNR and CDR2 is FQNEAQ (reference sequence). V was pared by 0 bases and J by 6 bases, with 6 bases of the junction left unmatched. CDR3 size: 15 residues. The CDR3 sequence is CASSLAASGKIEQYF. The CDR3 DNA sequence: TGTGCCAGCAGCTTAGCGGCTAGCGGGAAAATCGAGCAGTACTTC.

This chain uses TRBV19 with TRBJ2-6; 9 nucleotides match TRBD1. The germline V gene encodes CDR1 LNHDA and CDR2 SQIVND (reference sequence). The CDR3 covers 21 residues. Trimming took 5 bases from V and 1 from J; bases not matched to a gene: 18. CDR3 residues: CASSHNRFGTGLNSGANVLTF. As DNA, the CDR3 is TGTGCCAGTAGTCACAATCGATTCGGGACAGGGTTGAATTCTGGGGCCAACGTCCTGACTTTC.

The chain employs TRBV24-1 and TRBJ2-3; 11 nucleotides match TRBD2. CDR1 is KGHDR, CDR2 SFDVKD, per germline. V lost 5 bases to trimming and J lost 2 bases; unmatched junction nucleotides: 8. The CDR3 loop spans 17 amino acids. CDR3: CATSASTSGAYTDTQYF. As DNA, the CDR3 is TGTGCCACCAGTGCCTCGACTAGCGGGGCCTACACAGATACGCAGTATTTT.

The chain is built from TRBV5-1 and TRBJ1-2, with 7 bases identical to TRBD1. The germline gives CDR1 SGHRS, CDR2 YFSETQ. The CDR3 has 16 amino acids. J was trimmed by 4 bases and V by 0 bases; bases with no gene match: 9. CDR3 loop: CASSLGTGARGYGYTF. CDR3 coding DNA: TGCGCCAGCAGCTTGGGAACAGGGGCACGGGGCTATGGCTACACCTTC. The variable domain in full, with the rest retrieved from reference TRBV5-1 and TRBJ1-2, is KAGVTQTPRYLIKTRGQQVTLSCSPISGHRSVSWYQQTPGQGLQFLFEYFSETQRNKGNFPGRFSGRQFSNSRSEMNVSTLELGDSALYLCASSLGTGARGYGYTFGSGTRLTVV.

This clone appeared a few times. This chain uses TRBV27 with TRBJ2-3; 10 bases line up with TRBD1. After removal of 5 bases from V and 2 bases from J, the junction contained 10 bases not matched to a gene. The CDR3 covers 17 residues. Germline CDR1 and CDR2: MNHEY and SMNVEV (reference sequence). The CDR3 bases are TGTGCCAGCAGTCAAACCTCCGGGACAGGGGACACAGATACGCAGTATTTT. Translated: CASSQTSGTGDTDTQYF.

The chain links TRBV5-1 to TRBJ1-4; TRBD1 aligns across 7 bases. The CDR3 extends over 15 amino acids. The germline CDR1 and CDR2 sequences are SGHRS and YFSETQ. With 1 base clipped from V and 3 bases from J, the junction kept 3 bases outside the gene matches. Here the CDR3 reads CASSLNRGSNEKLFF. The CDR3, as DNA: TGCGCCAGCAGCTTGAACAGGGGATCTAATGAAAAACTGTTTTTT.

This chain connects TRBV10-2 to TRBJ1-4, with D uncertain. CDR3 length: 17 residues. With 3 bases removed from V and 2 bases from J, the gap between germline ends came to 16 bases. The germline V gene encodes CDR1 WSHSY and CDR2 SAAADI. The CDR3, as DNA: TGCGCCAGCAGTGATCCTCCCGACACCAGGACTAATGAAAAACTGTTTTTT. This encodes CASSDPPDTRTNEKLFF.

This chain links TRBV14 with TRBJ1-1; 7 bases are a match to TRBD1. Trimming cost V 4 bases and J 3 bases; bases outside gene matches: 8. The CDR3 sequence is 15 residues long. The germline V gene encodes CDR1 SGHDN and CDR2 FVKESK. This CDR3 is CASSPPDRRDTEAFF. DNA for the CDR3: TGTGCCAGCAGCCCCCCGGACAGGAGGGACACTGAAGCTTTCTTT.

The count of this clone is one. This chain joins TRBV28 and TRBJ1-3; the D gene is possibly TRBD1 (6 bases). Trimming left V 6 bases short and J 3 bases short, with 18 bases between. The CDR3 is 16 residues long. From germline, CDR1 is MDHEN and CDR2 SYDVKM. CDR3 coding DNA: TGTGCCAGCAGATCCCAACAGGGTGCGGGTGGAAACACCATATATTTT. It is translated as CASRSQQGAGGNTIYF.

This chain joins TRBV19 and TRBJ2-7; perhaps TRBD2 as D (5 bases). V gave up 3 bases and J gave up 4 bases, with 10 bases separating them. Germline V CDR1 and CDR2: LNHDA, SQIVND (reference sequence). This CDR3 has 13 residues. The CDR3 spells CASSIEGRYEQYF. CDR3 DNA: TGTGCCAGTAGTATCGAGGGTAGATACGAGCAGTACTTC.

This chain joins TRBV2 and TRBJ1-4, with 9 bases lining up with TRBD1. Germline-derived CDR1 and CDR2 are SNHLY and FYNNEI. The CDR3 spans 14 residues. The V gene end was trimmed by 7 bases and the J gene end by 6 bases; junction bases not matched to a gene: 6. The CDR3 sequence is CASNVQGAHEKLFF. In DNA form, the CDR3 reads TGTGCCAGCAATGTACAGGGGGCTCATGAAAAACTGTTTTTT.

This sequence joins TRBV19 and TRBJ1-1; D unresolved. The CDR3 totals 14 residues. CDR1 is LNHDA, CDR2 SQIVND, per germline (reference sequence). V was shortened by 3 bases and J by 1 base, with 9 bases between the two germline ends. For the CDR3, the DNA is TGTGCCAGTAGTATTGGGCAGGCGAACACTGAAGCTTTCTTT. It specifies CASSIGQANTEAFF.

Here the CDR3 reads CASAPTETGEQYF. The CDR3, as DNA: TGTGCTAGTGCCCCAACGGAGACGGGCGAGCAGTACTTC. The chain carries TRBV12-5 and TRBJ2-7; no clear D. V lost 7 bases to trimming and J lost 6 bases, with 16 bases between them. CDR1 is LGHNT, CDR2 FRNRAP, per germline. There are 13 residues in the CDR3.

This clone was counted once. The rearrangement joins TRBV3-1 (or the pseudogene TRBV3-2) to TRBJ2-7; 16 nucleotides agree with TRBD2. The CDR3 sequence is 20 residues long. V shed 3 bases and J 2 bases; nucleotides not matched to a gene: 13. CDR1 LGHDT and CDR2 YNNKEL come from the germline V gene (reference sequence). The CDR3 nucleotides are TGTGCCAGCAGCCACGTGGGGACTAGCGGGGGGGCCGAGACAACCTACGAGCAGTACTTC. Protein: CASSHVGTSGGAETTYEQYF.

This clone was seen once. This rearrangement joins TRBV7-3 to TRBJ2-1, with 13 bases identical to TRBD2. V was pared by 6 bases and J by 9 bases, with 11 bases of the junction left unmatched. Germline CDR1 and CDR2: SGHTA and FQGTGA. There are 16 residues in the CDR3. The CDR3 bases are TGTGCCAGCAGTTCGTTGGGACTAGCGGGGCGTGGTGAGCAGTTCTTC. Translation gives CASSSLGLAGRGEQFF.

This chain uses TRBV5-6 with TRBJ1-2; TRBD1 matches 7 bases. Unmatched junction bases numbered 5, after V lost 3 bases and J lost 3 bases. CDR3 size: 14 residues. Germline CDR1 and CDR2: SGHDT and YYEEEE. CDR3 residues: CASSSTGMDYGYTF. CDR3 DNA sequence: TGTGCCAGCAGCTCGACAGGGATGGACTATGGCTACACCTTC.